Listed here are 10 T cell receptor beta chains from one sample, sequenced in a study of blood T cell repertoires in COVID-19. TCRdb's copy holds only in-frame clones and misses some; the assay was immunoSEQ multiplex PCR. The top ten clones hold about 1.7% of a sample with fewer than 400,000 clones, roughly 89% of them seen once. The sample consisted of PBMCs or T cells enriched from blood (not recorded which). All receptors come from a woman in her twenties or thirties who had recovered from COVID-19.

CDR3 sequence: CASSSDGLPNNEQFF. The CDR3 nucleotides are TGCGCCAGCAGCTCCGACGGACTACCCAACAATGAGCAGTTCTTC. The chain combines TRBV5-1 with TRBJ2-1; a weak D match, TRBD2 (6 bases). The germline CDR1 and CDR2 sequences are SGHRS and YFSETQ. The CDR3 runs to 15 residues. V lost 3 bases to trimming and J lost 5 bases, with 15 bases between them.

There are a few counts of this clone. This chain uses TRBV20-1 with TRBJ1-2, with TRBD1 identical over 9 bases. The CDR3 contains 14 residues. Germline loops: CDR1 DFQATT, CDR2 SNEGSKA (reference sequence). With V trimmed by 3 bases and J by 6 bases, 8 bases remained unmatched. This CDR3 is CSASQLTGGNGYTF. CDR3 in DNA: TGCAGTGCTAGTCAACTGACAGGGGGGAATGGCTACACCTTC.

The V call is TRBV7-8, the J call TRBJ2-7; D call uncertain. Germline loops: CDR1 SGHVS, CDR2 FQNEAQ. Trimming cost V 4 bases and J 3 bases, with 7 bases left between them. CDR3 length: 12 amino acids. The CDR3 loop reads CASSSAIYEQYF. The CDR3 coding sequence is TGTGCCAGCAGCTCTGCTATCTACGAGCAGTACTTC. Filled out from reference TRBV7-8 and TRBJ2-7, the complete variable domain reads GAGVSQSPRYKVAKRGQDVALRCDPISGHVSLFWYQQALGQGPEFLTYFQNEAQLDKSGLPSDRFFAERPEGSVSTLKIQRTQQEDSAVYLCASSSAIYEQYFGPGTRLTVT.

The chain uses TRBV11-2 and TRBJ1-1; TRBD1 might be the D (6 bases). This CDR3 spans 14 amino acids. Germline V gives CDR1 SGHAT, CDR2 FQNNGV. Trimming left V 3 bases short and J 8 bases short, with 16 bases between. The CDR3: CASSFLRGAGEAFF. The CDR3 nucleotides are TGTGCCAGCAGCTTCCTCCGGGGGGCAGGCGAAGCTTTCTTT. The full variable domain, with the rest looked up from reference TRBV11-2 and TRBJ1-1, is EAGVAQSPRYKIIEKRQSVAFWCNPISGHATLYWYQQILGQGPKLLIQFQNNGVVDDSQLPKDRFSAERLKGVDSTLKIQPAKLEDSAVYLCASSFLRGAGEAFFGQGTRLTVV.

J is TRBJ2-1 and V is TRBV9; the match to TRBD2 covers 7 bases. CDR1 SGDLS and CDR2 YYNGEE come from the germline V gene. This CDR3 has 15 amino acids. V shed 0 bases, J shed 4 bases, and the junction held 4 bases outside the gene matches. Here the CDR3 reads CASSVDGEGYNEQFF. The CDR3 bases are TGTGCCAGCAGCGTAGATGGGGAGGGGTACAATGAGCAGTTCTTC.

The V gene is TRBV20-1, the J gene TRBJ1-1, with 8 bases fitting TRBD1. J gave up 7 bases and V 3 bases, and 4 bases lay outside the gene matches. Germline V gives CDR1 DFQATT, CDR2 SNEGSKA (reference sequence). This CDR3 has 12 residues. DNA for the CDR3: TGCAGTGCTAGTCAGGGGGCTAGTGAAGCTTTCTTT. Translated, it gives CSASQGASEAFF.

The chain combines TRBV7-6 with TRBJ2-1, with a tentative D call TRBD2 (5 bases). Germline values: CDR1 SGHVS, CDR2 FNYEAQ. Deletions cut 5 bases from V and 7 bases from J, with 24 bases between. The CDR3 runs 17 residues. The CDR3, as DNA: TGTGCCAGCAGCCCCGCGGGTCCCCCCGTACCTGGGAATGAGCAGTTCTTC. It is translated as CASSPAGPPVPGNEQFF.

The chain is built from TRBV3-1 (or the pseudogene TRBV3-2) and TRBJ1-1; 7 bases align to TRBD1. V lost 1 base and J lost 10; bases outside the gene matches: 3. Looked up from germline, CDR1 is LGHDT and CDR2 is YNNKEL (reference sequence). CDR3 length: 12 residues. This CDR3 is CASSQVDRAAFF. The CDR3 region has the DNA TGTGCCAGCAGCCAAGTTGACAGGGCAGCTTTCTTT.

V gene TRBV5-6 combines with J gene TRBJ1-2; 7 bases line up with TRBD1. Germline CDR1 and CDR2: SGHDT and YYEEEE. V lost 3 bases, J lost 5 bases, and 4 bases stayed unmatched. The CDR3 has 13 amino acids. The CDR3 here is CASSSGTAYGYTF. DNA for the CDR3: TGTGCCAGCAGCTCCGGGACAGCGTATGGCTACACCTTC.

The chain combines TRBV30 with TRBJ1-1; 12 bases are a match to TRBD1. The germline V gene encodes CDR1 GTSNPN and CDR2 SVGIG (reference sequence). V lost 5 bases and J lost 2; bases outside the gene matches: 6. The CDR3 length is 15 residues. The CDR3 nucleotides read TGTGCCTGGCAGGGACAGGGGGCAAGAAACACTGAAGCTTTCTTT. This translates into CAWQGQGARNTEAFF. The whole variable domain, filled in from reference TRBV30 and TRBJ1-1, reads SQTIHQWPATLVQPVGSPLSLECTVEGTSNPNLYWYRQAAGRGLQLLFYSVGIGQISSEVPQNLSASRPQDRQFILSSKKLLLSDSGFYLCAWQGQGARNTEAFFGQGTRLTVV.